One sample yielded the 16 T cell receptor beta chains listed below, sequenced in a study of shared clonotypes between healthy human individuals. Generated by immunoSEQ multiplex PCR, the TCRdb table keeps only in-frame clones and is missing some. The sample has about 960,000 clones, approximately 76% seen once. Sequenced material: memory CD4+ T cells sorted from blood. Described subset: CD45RA-negative fraction. Receptors were obtained from a man between 18 and 29 years old in good health.

This clone was picked up a small number of times. This sequence joins TRBV18 and TRBJ1-3; no reliable D call. CDR1 is KGHSH, CDR2 LQKENI, per germline. With 5 bases removed from V and 3 bases from J, the gap between germline ends came to 8 bases. This CDR3 contains 13 residues. The CDR3 reads CASSSGIGNTIYF. The CDR3 nucleotides are TGTGCCAGCTCAAGCGGTATTGGAAACACCATATATTTT. Supplemented by reference TRBV18 and TRBJ1-3, the full variable domain reads NAGVMQNPRHLVRRRGQEARLRCSPMKGHSHVYWYRQLPEEGLKFMVYLQKENIIDESGMPKERFSAEFPKEGPSILRIQQVVRGDSAAYFCASSSGIGNTIYFGEGSWLTVV.

Comment on this clone: With a much larger clone just one base away, this may be a read error. Other nucleotide sequences from this sample produce the same CDR3. The V and J genes are TRBV11-3 and TRBJ2-3; D remains unclear. Germline CDR1 SGHNT, CDR2 YENEEA. The CDR3 is made up of 14 amino acids. V lost 1 base and J 0 bases, leaving 5 bases between the germline ends. Written as DNA, the CDR3 is TGTGCCAGCAGCTTAGGCGGAAGCACAGATACGCAGTATTTT. Its translation is CASSLGGSTDTQYF.

This clone was picked up a small number of times. The chain joins TRBV7-9 to TRBJ2-6; either TRBD1 or TRBD2 may supply D (5 bases each). The germline CDR1 and CDR2 sequences are SEHNR and FQNEAQ (reference sequence). Trimming stripped 3 bases from V and 0 bases from J, with 15 bases between. The CDR3 consists of 18 residues. The CDR3 here is CASSFRRGPSSGANVLTF. The CDR3 nucleotides read TGTGCCAGCAGCTTCCGACGGGGACCCAGCTCTGGGGCCAACGTCCTGACTTTC.

In its sample, this clone was seen a few times. This chain joins TRBV6-1 and TRBJ1-2; D gene uncertain. CDR3 length: 13 amino acids. V was clipped by 1 base and J by 2 bases, with 5 bases between them. Germline lookup yields CDR1 MNHNS and CDR2 SASEGT. CDR3 sequence: CASSEDKNYGYTF. The CDR3 DNA reads as TGTGCCAGCAGTGAAGACAAAAACTATGGCTACACCTTC.

This chain joins TRBV6-5 and TRBJ2-6; no clear D. CDR1 MNHEY and CDR2 SVGAGI come from the germline V gene. This CDR3 is built from 15 residues. V was shortened by 2 bases and J by 2 bases, with 7 bases between the two germline ends. CDR3 bases: TGTGCCAGCAGTTACAGGATCACTGGGGCCAACGTCCTGACTTTC. It codes for CASSYRITGANVLTF.

The chain recombines TRBV6-1 with TRBJ1-1, with D unclear. Per germline, CDR1 MNHNS and CDR2 SASEGT. V lost 9 bases, J lost 0 bases, and 14 bases lay in between. This CDR3 has 14 residues. CDR3 nucleotides: TGTGCCAGTGATTTTCTGGCCATGAACACTGAAGCTTTCTTT. Its protein is CASDFLAMNTEAFF.

The chain uses TRBV4-3 and TRBJ2-1; D ambiguous. V was cut by 0 bases and J by 9 bases, with 6 bases left in between. Germline-derived CDR1 and CDR2 are LGHNA and YSLEER. The CDR3 sequence is 12 residues long. The CDR3 sequence: CASSQEGIEQFF. CDR3 nucleotides: TGCGCCAGCAGCCAAGAAGGGATTGAGCAGTTCTTC.

This CDR3 reads CASSFRGASYEQYF. CDR3 DNA: TGTGCCAGCAGCTTTCGGGGGGCCTCCTACGAGCAGTACTTC. The rearrangement uses TRBV7-2 and TRBJ2-7; D may be TRBD2 (7 bases). Germline V gene data show CDR1 as SGHTA and CDR2 as FQGNSA. The CDR3 runs 14 residues. V was shortened by 3 bases and J by 0 bases, with 9 bases between the two germline ends.

The gene calls are TRBV6-1 and TRBJ1-3, with no clear D. V lost 0 bases to trimming and J lost 0 bases, with 12 bases between them. CDR1 is MNHNS, CDR2 SASEGT, per germline. This CDR3 is built from 17 residues. CDR3 nucleotides: TGTGCCAGCAGTGAAGCGGCCAGTAGCGGCTCTGGAAACACCATATATTTT. It codes for CASSEAASSGSGNTIYF.

This chain connects TRBV5-1 to TRBJ2-2, with a weak D call TRBD1 (6 bases). The germline CDR1 and CDR2 sequences are SGHRS and YFSETQ. V lost 4 bases to trimming and J lost 1 base, with 8 bases between them. There are 14 residues in the CDR3. The CDR3 region is CASSPGQNTGELFF. The CDR3 DNA reads as TGCGCCAGCAGCCCGGGACAGAACACCGGGGAGCTGTTTTTT.

This chain joins TRBV7-2 and TRBJ1-6; D is perhaps TRBD1 (5 bases). Looked up from germline, CDR1 is SGHTA and CDR2 is FQGNSA. CDR3 size: 16 residues. Trimming left V 0 bases short and J 5 bases short, with 11 bases between. The CDR3 loop reads CASSLAGAGHNSPLHF. The CDR3 nucleotides read TGTGCCAGCAGCTTAGCAGGGGCCGGACATAATTCACCCCTCCACTTT.

The chain couples TRBV5-4 to TRBJ2-1; 9 bases fit TRBD1. This CDR3 is built from 14 residues. Germline CDR1 is SGHNT and CDR2 is YYREEE (reference sequence). V gave up 5 bases and J gave up 7 bases; unmatched junction bases: 7. The CDR3, as DNA: TGTGCCAGCAGAGAACAGGGGGCCGATAATGAGCAGTTCTTC. Its translation is CASREQGADNEQFF.

This chain links TRBV2 with TRBJ2-3, with D uncertain. V lost 5 bases, J lost 5 bases, and 17 bases lay in between. The germline V gene has CDR1 SNHLY and CDR2 FYNNEI. The length of the CDR3 is 15 residues. DNA for the CDR3: TGTGCCAGCAGTTTAAAGCGTCTTTCGGGAGATACGCAGTATTTT. Its translation is CASSLKRLSGDTQYF.

This clone was seen a few times. The rearrangement links TRBV5-4 to TRBJ2-5, with D hard to call. Germline lookup yields CDR1 SGHNT and CDR2 YYREEE (reference sequence). The V end was cut by 1 base, the J end by 3 bases, with 7 bases between. The CDR3 consists of 13 residues. DNA for the CDR3: TGTGCCAGCAGCTTGTGGCAGAAAGAGACCCAGTACTTC. Protein sequence: CASSLWQKETQYF.

The chain couples TRBV5-1 to TRBJ1-3; D is unclear. Deletions cut 0 bases from V and 0 bases from J, with 10 bases between. The CDR3 has 16 amino acids. Germline CDR1 SGHRS, CDR2 YFSETQ. CDR3 protein: CASSLDEVSSGNTIYF. In DNA form, the CDR3 reads TGCGCCAGCAGCTTGGACGAGGTCAGCTCTGGAAACACCATATATTTT.

This chain joins TRBV10-1 and TRBJ1-3; D is uncertain. CDR1 is WNHNN and CDR2 is SYGVQD in the germline V gene (reference sequence). V shed 0 bases and J shed 0 bases, with 6 bases lying between them. The CDR3 totals 15 residues. The CDR3 spells CASSESGRSGNTIYF. CDR3 DNA sequence: TGCGCCAGCAGTGAGTCCGGACGCTCTGGAAACACCATATATTTT.